A selection of T cell receptor beta chains follows, all from one sample in a study of blood T cells in healthy people across ages. Each CDR3 protein is one row after TCRdb ran MiXCR on the 5' RACE reads. This sample has some 1.5 million distinct CDR3 sequences, with about 30% found just once. Sequencing used blood. These receptors were obtained from a woman in her twenties or thirties in good health. CDR3s include the opening cysteine and the closing phenylalanine or tryptophan. The D gene is left open where the match is weak. Clone size appears in some rows only: once, few, many, or a class for an expanded clone.

>NA|TRBV24-1|TRBJ2-5|few
TGTGCCACCAGTGATACCCCTACAGGCAACGGCCAGTACTTC
CATSDTPTGNGQYF
>NA|TRBV4-3|TRBJ2-6|many
TGCGCCAGCAGCCAAACGAGTGCGGGGGCCAACGTCCTGACTTTC
CASSQTSAGANVLTF
>TRBD2|TRBV12-5|TRBJ2-1|few
TGTGCTAGTGGCCCCGGGACTAGCGGGGGAACCTCCTACAATGAGCAGTTCTTC
CASGPGTSGGTSYNEQFF
>TRBD2|TRBV28|TRBJ2-1|few
TGTGCCAGCAGATTTAGCGGGGGAGACCTTGAGCAGTTCTTC
CASRFSGGDLEQFF
>NA|TRBV7-3|TRBJ1-2|NA
TGTGCCAGCAGCTCGGACCCAGCGGGGTTAGGCTACACCTTC
CASSSDPAGLGYTF
>NA|TRBV3-1|TRBJ2-1|NA
TGTACCAGCAGCCCTTTGGCAGGCAGCTCCTACAATGAGCAGTTCTTC
CTSSPLAGSSYNEQFF
>TRBD2|TRBV4-3|TRBJ2-3|few
TGCGCCAGCAGCCGCGGGGGGGGCCGAACAGATACGCAGTATTTT
CASSRGGGRTDTQYF
>TRBD1|TRBV14|TRBJ1-2|NA
TGTGCCAGCAGCCAAGATGCAGGGGGAAGGGGCTACACCTTC
CASSQDAGGRGYTF
>NA|TRBV5-1|TRBJ2-7|many
TGCGCCAGCAGCTTGCGGACCGCCAGCTCCTACGAGCAGTACTTC
CASSLRTASSYEQYF
>TRBD2|TRBV6-2/TRBV6-3|TRBJ2-7|NA
TGTGCCAGCAGTCGCCAGGCGGGAGTAGGGTACGAGCAGTACTTC
CASSRQAGVGYEQYF
>NA|TRBV5-4|TRBJ2-3|NA
TGTGCCAGCAGCTGTAAGGGCAGCCCCCCAGATACGCAGTATTTT
CASSCKGSPPDTQYF
>NA|TRBV5-1|TRBJ2-1|many
TGCGCCAGCAGCCCGACAGTCACCAATGAGCAGTTCTTC
CASSPTVTNEQFF
>NA|TRBV4-1|TRBJ1-4|few
TGCGCCAGCAGCCAAGCTAGAGATGAAAAACTGTTTTTT
CASSQARDEKLFF
>NA|TRBV2|TRBJ2-1|NA
TGTGCCAGCAGTGAAGTGCGAGCGATCCAGTTCTTC
CASSEVRAIQFF
>NA|TRBV20-1|TRBJ2-3|few
TGCAGTGCTAGACCAGCGGGTAGCACAGATACGCAGTATTTT
CSARPAGSTDTQYF
>NA|TRBV2|TRBJ2-5|NA
TGTGCCAGCATACCCAAGCCGGGGCGCCAAGAGACCCAGTACTTC
CASIPKPGRQETQYF
>NA|TRBV12-3/TRBV12-4|TRBJ2-2|NA
TGTGCCAGCAGTTTCGCGTTGAACACCGGGGAGCTGTTTTTT
CASSFALNTGELFF
>NA|TRBV4-2|TRBJ2-7|NA
TGTGCCAGCAGCTTTGGGGGAGACTACGAGCAGTACTTC
CASSFGGDYEQYF
>TRBD1|TRBV12-3/TRBV12-4|TRBJ1-2|many
TGTGCCAGCACCGGGACAGGGAATCGGTATGGCTACACCTTC
CASTGTGNRYGYTF
>NA|TRBV5-5|TRBJ2-7|few
TGTGCCAGCAGCTTTACCGGGGCCGAGCAGTACTTC
CASSFTGAEQYF
>NA|TRBV24-1|TRBJ2-7|few
TGTGTCACCAGTGATTTGAGAGCGCACTGCGAGCAGTACTTC
CVTSDLRAHCEQYF
>NA|TRBV20-1|TRBJ2-5|NA
TGCAGTTCCAAGCGGAGCCAAGAGACCCAGTACTTC
CSSKRSQETQYF
>TRBD1|TRBV29-1|TRBJ2-1|NA
TGCAGCGCTCGCCCACAGGGGCGTGGTGAGCAGTTCTTC
CSARPQGRGEQFF
>NA|TRBV23-1|TRBJ1-5|NA
TGCGCCAGCACCCAAGAGGGAGGTTATAGCAATCAGCCCCAGCATTTT
CASTQEGGYSNQPQHF
>TRBD1|TRBV7-2|TRBJ2-5|once
TGTGCCAGCAGCTCTGGACAGGGGGCAAGTTGGCAAGAGACCCAGTACTTC
CASSSGQGASWQETQYF
>NA|TRBV20-1|TRBJ2-7|few
TGCAGTGCTAGAGATCTAGGGGAACCCTACGAGCAGTACTTC
CSARDLGEPYEQYF
>NA|TRBV10-3|TRBJ1-2|NA
TGTGCCACCTCAGGTCGGGGGGCGTCGGACTATGGCTACACCTTC
CATSGRGASDYGYTF
>NA|TRBV12-3/TRBV12-4|TRBJ2-1|few
TGTGCCAGCAGTTTAAAGGGGGTGGCCCAGCAGTTCTTC
CASSLKGVAQQFF
>TRBD1|TRBV5-1|TRBJ1-2|NA
TGCGCCAGCCATGACAGGGCGGAAGGCTACACCTTC
CASHDRAEGYTF